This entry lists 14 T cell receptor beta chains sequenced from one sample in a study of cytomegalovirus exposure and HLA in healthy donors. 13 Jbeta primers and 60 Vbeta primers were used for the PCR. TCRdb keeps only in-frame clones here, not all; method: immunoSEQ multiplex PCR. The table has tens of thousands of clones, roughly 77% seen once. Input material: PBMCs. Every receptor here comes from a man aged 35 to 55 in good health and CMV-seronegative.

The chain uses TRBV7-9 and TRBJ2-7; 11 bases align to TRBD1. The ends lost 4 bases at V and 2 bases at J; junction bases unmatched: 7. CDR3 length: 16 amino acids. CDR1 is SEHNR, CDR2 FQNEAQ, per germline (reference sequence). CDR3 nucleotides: TGTGCCAGCAGCTCGACCCGGGACAGGGGGGCCTACGAGCAGTACTTC. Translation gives CASSSTRDRGAYEQYF.

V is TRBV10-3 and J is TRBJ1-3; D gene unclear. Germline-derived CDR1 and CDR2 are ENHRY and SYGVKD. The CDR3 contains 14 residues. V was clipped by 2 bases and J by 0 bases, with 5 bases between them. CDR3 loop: CAISELSSGNTIYF. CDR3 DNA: TGTGCCATCAGTGAGCTTTCCTCTGGAAACACCATATATTTT.

Here the CDR3 reads CASSLYSGGTEAFF. The CDR3 DNA sequence: TGTGCCAGCAGTTTGTACTCAGGGGGCACTGAAGCTTTCTTT. The rearrangement joins TRBV28 to TRBJ1-1, with 7 bases matching TRBD1. The J segment lost 4 bases and the V segment lost 3 bases, leaving 5 bases of the junction unmatched. Looked up from germline, CDR1 is MDHEN and CDR2 is SYDVKM. The CDR3 consists of 14 residues.

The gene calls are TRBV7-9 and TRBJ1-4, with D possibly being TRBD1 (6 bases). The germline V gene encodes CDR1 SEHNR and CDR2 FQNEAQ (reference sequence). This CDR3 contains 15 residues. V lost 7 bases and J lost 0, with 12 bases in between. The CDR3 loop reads CASTRTVPTNEKLFF. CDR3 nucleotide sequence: TGTGCCAGCACCCGGACAGTACCAACTAATGAAAAACTGTTTTTT.

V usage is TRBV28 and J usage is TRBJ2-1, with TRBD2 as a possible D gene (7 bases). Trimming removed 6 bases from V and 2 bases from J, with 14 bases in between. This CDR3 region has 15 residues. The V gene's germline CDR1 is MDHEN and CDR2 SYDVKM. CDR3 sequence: CASRDVGGAYNEQFF. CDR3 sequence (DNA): TGTGCCAGCAGGGACGTAGGGGGGGCCTACAATGAGCAGTTCTTC.

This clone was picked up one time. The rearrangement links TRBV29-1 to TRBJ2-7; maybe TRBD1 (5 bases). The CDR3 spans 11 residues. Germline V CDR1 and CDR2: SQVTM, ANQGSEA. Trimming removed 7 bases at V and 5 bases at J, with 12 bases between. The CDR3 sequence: CSARRGHEQYF. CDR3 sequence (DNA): TGCAGCGCCCGAAGGGGTCACGAGCAGTACTTC.

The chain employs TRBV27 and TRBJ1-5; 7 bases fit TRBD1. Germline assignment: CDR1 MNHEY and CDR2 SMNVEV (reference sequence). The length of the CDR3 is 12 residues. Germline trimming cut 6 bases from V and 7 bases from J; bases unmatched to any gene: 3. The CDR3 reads CASSLQGQPQHF. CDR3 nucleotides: TGTGCCAGCAGCTTACAGGGGCAGCCCCAGCATTTT.

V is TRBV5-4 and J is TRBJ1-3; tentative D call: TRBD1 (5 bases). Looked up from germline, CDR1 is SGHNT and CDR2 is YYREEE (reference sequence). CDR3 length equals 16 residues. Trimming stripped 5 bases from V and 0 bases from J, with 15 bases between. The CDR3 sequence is CASSRSQGRSGNTIYF. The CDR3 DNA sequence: TGTGCCAGCAGTAGATCGCAGGGCCGCTCTGGAAACACCATATATTTT.

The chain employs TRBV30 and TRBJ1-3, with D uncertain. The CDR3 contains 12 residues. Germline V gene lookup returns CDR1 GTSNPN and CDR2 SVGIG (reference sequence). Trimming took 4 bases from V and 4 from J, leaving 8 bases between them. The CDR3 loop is CAWTPTGNTIYF. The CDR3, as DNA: TGTGCCTGGACCCCCACAGGAAACACCATATATTTT.

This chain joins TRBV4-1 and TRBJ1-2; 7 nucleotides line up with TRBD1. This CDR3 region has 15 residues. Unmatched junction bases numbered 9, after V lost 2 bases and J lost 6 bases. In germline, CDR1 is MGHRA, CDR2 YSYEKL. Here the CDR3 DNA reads TGCGCCAGCAGCCAACGGTCCGACAGGGTAGATGGCTACACCTTC. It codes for CASSQRSDRVDGYTF.

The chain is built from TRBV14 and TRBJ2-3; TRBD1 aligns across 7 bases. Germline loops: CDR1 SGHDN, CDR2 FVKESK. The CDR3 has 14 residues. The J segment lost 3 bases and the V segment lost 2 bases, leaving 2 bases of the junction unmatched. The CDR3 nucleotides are TGTGCCAGCAGCCAAAACAGGGGAACAGATACGCAGTATTTT. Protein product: CASSQNRGTDTQYF.

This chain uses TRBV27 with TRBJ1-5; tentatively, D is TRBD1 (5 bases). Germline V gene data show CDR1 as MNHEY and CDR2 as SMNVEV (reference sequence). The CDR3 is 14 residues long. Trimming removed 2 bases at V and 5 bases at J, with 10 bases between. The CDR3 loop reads CASSLRGSDQPQHF. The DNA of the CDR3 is TGTGCCAGCAGTTTACGGGGGAGTGATCAGCCCCAGCATTTT.

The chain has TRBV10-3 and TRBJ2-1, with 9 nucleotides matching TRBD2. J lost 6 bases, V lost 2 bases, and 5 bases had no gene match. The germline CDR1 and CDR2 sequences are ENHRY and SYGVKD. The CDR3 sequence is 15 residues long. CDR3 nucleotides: TGTGCCATCAGTGAGATCCAGCGGGGGGTCAATGAGCAGTTCTTC. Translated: CAISEIQRGVNEQFF.

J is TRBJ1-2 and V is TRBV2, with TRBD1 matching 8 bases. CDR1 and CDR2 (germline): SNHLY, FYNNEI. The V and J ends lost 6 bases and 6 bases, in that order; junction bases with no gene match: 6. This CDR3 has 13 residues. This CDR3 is CASSGQGVDGYTF. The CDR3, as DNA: TGTGCCAGCAGCGGACAGGGCGTGGATGGCTACACCTTC.